One sample yielded the 17 T cell receptor beta chains listed below, sequenced in a study of blood T cell repertoires in COVID-19. Measured with immunoSEQ multiplex PCR; TCRdb has only the in-frame clones, and not every one. The sample has approximately 200,000 clones; approximately 75% are singletons. Sample: PBMCs or T cells enriched from blood (not recorded which). The origin of the receptors is a man between 40 and 49 years old who had recovered from COVID-19.

The genes are TRBV18 and TRBJ2-3, with 7 nucleotides matching TRBD1. Germline V gives CDR1 KGHSH, CDR2 LQKENI. There are 15 residues in the CDR3. Trimming cost V 4 bases and J 2 bases; bases outside gene matches: 6. The CDR3 DNA follows: TGTGCCAGCTCACTACAGGGGACAGACACAGATACGCAGTATTTT. As protein: CASSLQGTDTDTQYF.

This chain connects TRBV6-1 to TRBJ1-1, with D perhaps matching TRBD1 (6 bases). The CDR3 totals 16 residues. The germline V gene has CDR1 MNHNS and CDR2 SASEGT. The V end lost 2 bases, the J end lost 2 bases, and 15 bases lay between the germline ends. The CDR3 loop is CASSELSGEFNTEAFF. The CDR3 nucleotides read TGTGCCAGCAGTGAATTGTCAGGGGAATTCAACACTGAAGCTTTCTTT.

The J gene is TRBJ1-6, the V gene TRBV30; D remains ambiguous. CDR1 and CDR2 (germline): GTSNPN, SVGIG (reference sequence). The CDR3 sequence is 14 residues long. V lost 2 bases and J 5 bases, leaving 10 bases between the germline ends. CDR3 coding DNA: TGTGCCTGGAGTCCCCTATCACATAATTCACCCCTCCACTTT. Amino acid sequence: CAWSPLSHNSPLHF. Based on the CDR3 plus reference TRBV30 and TRBJ1-6, the full variable domain is SQTIHQWPATLVQPVGSPLSLECTVEGTSNPNLYWYRQAAGRGLQLLFYSVGIGQISSEVPQNLSASRPQDRQFILSSKKLLLSDSGFYLCAWSPLSHNSPLHFGNGTRLTVT.

The V and J genes are TRBV12-5 and TRBJ1-1; D unclear. The CDR3 sequence is 13 residues long. CDR1 and CDR2 from the germline V gene are LGHNT and FRNRAP. The V gene lost 1 base and the J gene lost 0 bases, with 3 bases spanning the gap. The CDR3, as DNA: TGTGCTAGTGGTTTGGCATTGAACACTGAAGCTTTCTTT. It yields the protein CASGLALNTEAFF.

The gene calls are TRBV2 and TRBJ2-7; TRBD1 matches at 7 bases. The CDR3 sequence is 14 residues long. CDR1 is SNHLY, CDR2 FYNNEI, per germline. Germline trimming cut 5 bases from V and 2 bases from J; bases unmatched to any gene: 6. CDR3 DNA sequence: TGTGCCAGCAGTTTCGGGACAGCAGCCTACGAGCAGTACTTC. Amino acid sequence: CASSFGTAAYEQYF.

The V gene is TRBV7-3, the J gene TRBJ2-3; 7 bases are a match to TRBD2. With V trimmed by 4 bases and J by 3 bases, 10 bases remained unmatched. CDR3 length equals 16 residues. Germline CDR1 SGHTA, CDR2 FQGTGA. CDR3 bases: TGTGCCAGCAGCTCACGCGGCGGGAGTTGGACAGATACGCAGTATTTT. Translating it yields CASSSRGGSWTDTQYF.

The chain is built from TRBV18 and TRBJ2-5; 11 bases line up with TRBD1. This CDR3 contains 17 residues. Germline CDR1 is KGHSH and CDR2 is LQKENI. V shed 1 base and J 5 bases; nucleotides not matched to a gene: 9. The CDR3 region has the DNA TGTGCCAGCTCACCACAAGGACAGGGGGCCCCAGGGGAGACCCAGTACTTC. It encodes CASSPQGQGAPGETQYF.

The rearrangement joins TRBV7-9 to TRBJ1-1; 10 bases map to TRBD1. Looked up from germline, CDR1 is SEHNR and CDR2 is FQNEAQ (reference sequence). CDR3 size: 15 residues. V shed 5 bases, J shed 4 bases, and the junction held 7 bases outside the gene matches. The CDR3 region is CASSPDRGPRTEAFF. CDR3 DNA sequence: TGTGCCAGCAGCCCCGACAGGGGGCCTCGCACTGAAGCTTTCTTT. Full variable domain (rest looked up from reference TRBV7-9 and TRBJ1-1): DTGVSQNPRHKITKRGQNVTFRCDPISEHNRLYWYRQTLGQGPEFLTYFQNEAQLEKSRLLSDRFSAERPKGSFSTLEIQRTEQGDSAMYLCASSPDRGPRTEAFFGQGTRLTVV.

In this sample, this clone turned up once. V and J are TRBV18 and TRBJ2-1; D gene unclear. With 1 base removed from V and 8 bases from J, the gap between germline ends came to 15 bases. This CDR3 is 15 amino acids long. The germline gives CDR1 KGHSH, CDR2 LQKENI. This CDR3 reads CASSPRGQRPDEQFF. CDR3 coding DNA: TGTGCCAGCTCACCACGCGGCCAGCGACCGGATGAGCAGTTCTTC.

The J gene is TRBJ2-7, the V gene TRBV27, with TRBD1 as a possible D gene (6 bases). This CDR3 comprises 14 residues. V was clipped by 2 bases and J by 2 bases, with 10 bases between them. Germline V gene data show CDR1 as MNHEY and CDR2 as SMNVEV (reference sequence). CDR3 residues: CASSLRGLTYEQYF. CDR3 nucleotide sequence: TGTGCCAGCAGTTTAAGGGGGTTGACCTACGAGCAGTACTTC.

The J gene is TRBJ2-2, the V gene TRBV18; TRBD1 agrees at 9 bases. V was pared by 2 bases and J by 4 bases, with 2 bases of the junction left unmatched. The CDR3 sequence is 15 residues long. Per the germline V gene, CDR1 is KGHSH and CDR2 is LQKENI. The CDR3 DNA reads as TGTGCCAGCTCACCAGGGACAGGGCCCACCGGGGAGCTGTTTTTT. Encoded protein: CASSPGTGPTGELFF.

This clone was found a few times. The chain employs TRBV30 and TRBJ2-3; 7 bases align to TRBD2. The CDR3 runs to 15 residues. Germline V gene lookup returns CDR1 GTSNPN and CDR2 SVGIG (reference sequence). Germline trimming cut 4 bases from V and 4 bases from J; bases unmatched to any gene: 11. CDR3 amino acids: CAWNLAGGGPDTQYF. CDR3 sequence (DNA): TGTGCCTGGAACCTTGCTGGGGGGGGACCAGATACGCAGTATTTT.

The V gene is TRBV5-8, the J gene TRBJ2-7; unclear D gene. CDR3 length: 12 amino acids. V was shortened by 2 bases and J by 2 bases, with 5 bases between the two germline ends. Per germline, CDR1 SGHTS and CDR2 YDEGEE. In DNA, the CDR3 is TGTGCCAGCAGCTTCCTAACCTACGAGCAGTACTTC. This translates into CASSFLTYEQYF. The full variable domain, with the rest looked up from reference TRBV5-8 and TRBJ2-7, is EAGVTQSPTHLIKTRGQQATLRCSPISGHTSVYWYQQALGLGLQFLLWYDEGEERNRGNFPPRFSGRQFPNYSSELNVNALELEDSALYLCASSFLTYEQYFGPGTRLTVT.

V and J are TRBV7-8 and TRBJ1-5, with TRBD1 matching over 11 bases. The germline V gene encodes CDR1 SGHVS and CDR2 FQNEAQ. This CDR3 comprises 17 residues. Losses at the gene ends were 4 bases for V and 7 bases for J; bases not matched to a gene: 12. Written as DNA, the CDR3 is TGTGCCAGCAGCTCCGGTCGATGGGACAGGGGGTACCAGCCCCAGCATTTT. The encoded protein is CASSSGRWDRGYQPQHF.

The CDR3 nucleotides are TGCAGCGTTGGGACAGGGGGTGGCGGGGAGCTGTTTTTT. Translating it yields CSVGTGGGGELFF. The chain uses TRBV29-1 and TRBJ2-2; the match to TRBD1 covers 10 bases. Per the germline V gene, CDR1 is SQVTM and CDR2 is ANQGSEA. This CDR3 spans 13 amino acids. J was trimmed by 7 bases and V by 4 bases; bases with no gene match: 3.

In nucleotides, the CDR3 is TGTGCCAGCAGCCAAGTAGTGCTGGGGACAGATCACTCTGGGGCCAACGTCCTGACTTTC. Residues: CASSQVVLGTDHSGANVLTF. The V gene is TRBV3-1 (or the pseudogene TRBV3-2), the J gene TRBJ2-6; 7 bases agree with TRBD1. The CDR3 has 20 residues. The trim removed 1 base at V and 0 bases at J, leaving 12 bases unmatched. The germline V gene has CDR1 LGHDT and CDR2 YNNKEL (reference sequence).

For the CDR3, the DNA is TGTGCCAGCAGCCGCCACAGGGGCACAGATACGCAGTATTTT. Residues: CASSRHRGTDTQYF. The chain carries TRBV7-2 and TRBJ2-3, with D possibly matching TRBD1 (6 bases). The V end lost 5 bases, the J end lost 1 base, and 10 bases lay between the germline ends. CDR1 and CDR2 (germline): SGHTA, FQGNSA. The CDR3 is made up of 14 amino acids.